Listed below are T cell receptor beta chains from one sample, sequenced in a study of cytomegalovirus exposure and HLA in healthy donors. TCRdb's copy holds only in-frame clones and misses some; the assay was immunoSEQ multiplex PCR. The repertoire holds 45,000 to 65,000 clones, with about 92% as singletons. Sequenced input: PBMCs. The receptors here all came from a woman between 18 and 29 years old in good health and CMV-seropositive. Each CDR3 is given with its conserved first and last residue. D genes are given only for firm matches. Only part of the rows carry a size: once, few, many, or a class if the clone is expanded.

abundance: once; d_gene: -; v_gene: TRBV6-1; j_gene: TRBJ2-7; CDR3nt: TGTGCCAGCAGTGAAGCTTACTACGAGCAGTACTTC; CDR3aa: CASSEAYYEQYF
abundance: -; d_gene: -; v_gene: TRBV6-5; j_gene: TRBJ1-2; CDR3nt: TGTGCCAGCAGTTACTCGTCCGGGAATGGCTACACCTTC; CDR3aa: CASSYSSGNGYTF
abundance: few; d_gene: -; v_gene: TRBV4-2; j_gene: TRBJ1-6; CDR3nt: TGTGCCAGCAGCCAAGAGGCCAGGGGTAATTCACCCCTCCACTTT; CDR3aa: CASSQEARGNSPLHF
abundance: -; d_gene: TRBD1; v_gene: TRBV6-5; j_gene: TRBJ1-2; CDR3nt: TGTGCCAGCAGTTACTCACCGGGACAGGGTTTCTATGGCTACACCTTC; CDR3aa: CASSYSPGQGFYGYTF
abundance: few; d_gene: -; v_gene: TRBV12-5; j_gene: TRBJ1-1; CDR3nt: TGTGCTAGTGGTTTGGGGGTTGGGGCCGGTGGTACTGAAGCTTTCTTT; CDR3aa: CASGLGVGAGGTEAFF
abundance: -; d_gene: -; v_gene: TRBV28; j_gene: TRBJ2-7; CDR3nt: TGTGCCAGCACACAGAACTACGAGCAGTACTTC; CDR3aa: CASTQNYEQYF
abundance: -; d_gene: -; v_gene: TRBV21-1; j_gene: TRBJ1-6; CDR3nt: TGTGCCAGCAGCAACCAGGGAGGAAATTCACCCCTCCACTTT; CDR3aa: CASSNQGGNSPLHF
abundance: -; d_gene: TRBD1; v_gene: TRBV19; j_gene: TRBJ1-5; CDR3nt: TGTGCCAGTTCCCCGGACAGGGGATGGCAGCCCCAGCATTTT; CDR3aa: CASSPDRGWQPQHF
abundance: -; d_gene: -; v_gene: TRBV19; j_gene: TRBJ2-7; CDR3nt: TGTGCCAGTAGTATGAGGGTCGGGTACGAGCAGTACTTC; CDR3aa: CASSMRVGYEQYF
abundance: -; d_gene: TRBD1; v_gene: TRBV15; j_gene: TRBJ1-2; CDR3nt: TGTGCCACCAGCAGAGTGGGGACAGGGTCCTATGGCTACACCTTC; CDR3aa: CATSRVGTGSYGYTF
abundance: -; d_gene: -; v_gene: TRBV19; j_gene: TRBJ2-1; CDR3nt: TGTGCCAGCCGTTCCCTCGGGGACAATGAGCAGTTCTTC; CDR3aa: CASRSLGDNEQFF
abundance: -; d_gene: TRBD2; v_gene: TRBV2; j_gene: TRBJ2-7; CDR3nt: TGTGCCAGCAGCCTAGCGGGGGGCTACGAGCAGTACTTC; CDR3aa: CASSLAGGYEQYF
abundance: -; d_gene: TRBD1; v_gene: TRBV19; j_gene: TRBJ2-7; CDR3nt: TGTGCCAGTAGGGGACAGGGGGCCCACGAGCAGTACTTC; CDR3aa: CASRGQGAHEQYF
abundance: few; d_gene: -; v_gene: TRBV27; j_gene: TRBJ2-7; CDR3nt: TGTGCCAGCAGACACCGAGGTTCCTACGAGCAGTACTTC; CDR3aa: CASRHRGSYEQYF
abundance: -; d_gene: -; v_gene: TRBV11-2; j_gene: TRBJ2-7; CDR3nt: TGTGCCAGCAGCTTAATTAGCGGCTCCTACGAGCAGTACTTC; CDR3aa: CASSLISGSYEQYF
abundance: -; d_gene: TRBD1; v_gene: TRBV5-1; j_gene: TRBJ2-5; CDR3nt: TGCGCCAGCAGCCCGGACAGGGTCGGACAGGAGACCCAGTACTTC; CDR3aa: CASSPDRVGQETQYF
abundance: -; d_gene: -; v_gene: TRBV28; j_gene: TRBJ1-5; CDR3nt: TGTGCCAGCAGTTTAAGGGGGTATAGCAATCAGCCCCAGCATTTT; CDR3aa: CASSLRGYSNQPQHF
abundance: -; d_gene: -; v_gene: TRBV29-1; j_gene: TRBJ2-5; CDR3nt: TGCAGCGTTTCCCGAGGGGGGGCTCGACAAGAGACCCAGTACTTC; CDR3aa: CSVSRGGARQETQYF
abundance: -; d_gene: -; v_gene: TRBV6-4; j_gene: TRBJ2-2; CDR3nt: TGTGCCAGCAGTGTTCAGGGTTCCGGGGAGCTGTTTTTT; CDR3aa: CASSVQGSGELFF
abundance: -; d_gene: -; v_gene: TRBV15; j_gene: TRBJ2-1; CDR3nt: TGTGCCACCAGCAGAGGTAGGGGGGGCTCCTACAATGAGCAGTTCTTC; CDR3aa: CATSRGRGGSYNEQFF
abundance: -; d_gene: TRBD2; v_gene: TRBV10-3; j_gene: TRBJ2-1; CDR3nt: TGTGCCATCGCTCCACGGACTAGCGTGGATGAGCAGTTCTTC; CDR3aa: CAIAPRTSVDEQFF
abundance: -; d_gene: -; v_gene: TRBV5-5; j_gene: TRBJ1-2; CDR3nt: TGTGCCAGCAGCTCGAGAGACAGGATCTTCCCTAACTATGGCTACACCTTC; CDR3aa: CASSSRDRIFPNYGYTF